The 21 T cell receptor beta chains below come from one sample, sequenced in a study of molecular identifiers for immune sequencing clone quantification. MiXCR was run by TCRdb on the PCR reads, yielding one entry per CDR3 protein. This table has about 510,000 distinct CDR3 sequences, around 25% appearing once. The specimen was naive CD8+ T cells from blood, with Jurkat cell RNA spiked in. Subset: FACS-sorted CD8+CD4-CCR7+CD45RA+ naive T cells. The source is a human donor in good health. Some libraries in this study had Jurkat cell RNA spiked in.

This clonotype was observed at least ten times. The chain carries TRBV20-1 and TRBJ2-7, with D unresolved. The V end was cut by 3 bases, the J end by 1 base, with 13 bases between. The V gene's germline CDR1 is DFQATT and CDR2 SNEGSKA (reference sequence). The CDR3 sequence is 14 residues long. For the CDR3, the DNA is TGCAGTGCTAGGGCATCTATTCAGTCCTACGAGCAGTACTTC. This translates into CSARASIQSYEQYF.

CDR3 sequence: CASSYSRLDPEQYF. CDR3 nucleotide sequence: TGTGCCAGCAGTTACTCGAGGCTAGATCCCGAGCAGTACTTC. The chain uses TRBV6-5 and TRBJ2-7; D is unclear. The CDR3 spans 14 residues. Germline-derived CDR1 and CDR2 are MNHEY and SVGAGI. Trimming stripped 0 bases from V and 6 bases from J, with 12 bases between.

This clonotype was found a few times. CDR3 in amino acids: CASSLSSRTPETQYF. The CDR3, as DNA: TGTGCCAGCAGTTTATCGAGTCGAACGCCGGAGACCCAGTACTTC. The chain carries TRBV27 and TRBJ2-5; D remains unclear. The CDR3 has 15 amino acids. Deletions cut 0 bases from V and 5 bases from J, with 13 bases between. Germline V lookup: CDR1 MNHEY, CDR2 SMNVEV (reference sequence).

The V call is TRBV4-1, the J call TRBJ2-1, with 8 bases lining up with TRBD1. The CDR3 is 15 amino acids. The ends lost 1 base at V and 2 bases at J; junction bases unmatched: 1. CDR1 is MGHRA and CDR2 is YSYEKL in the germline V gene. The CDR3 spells CASSQGTGTYNEQFF. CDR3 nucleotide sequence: TGCGCCAGCAGCCAAGGGACAGGGACCTACAATGAGCAGTTCTTC.

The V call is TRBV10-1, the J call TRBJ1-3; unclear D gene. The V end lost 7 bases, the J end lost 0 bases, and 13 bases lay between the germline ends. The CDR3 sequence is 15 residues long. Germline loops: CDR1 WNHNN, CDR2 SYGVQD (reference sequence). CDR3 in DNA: TGCGCCAGCATCGAACCTCCGAACTCTGGAAACACCATATATTTT. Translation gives CASIEPPNSGNTIYF.

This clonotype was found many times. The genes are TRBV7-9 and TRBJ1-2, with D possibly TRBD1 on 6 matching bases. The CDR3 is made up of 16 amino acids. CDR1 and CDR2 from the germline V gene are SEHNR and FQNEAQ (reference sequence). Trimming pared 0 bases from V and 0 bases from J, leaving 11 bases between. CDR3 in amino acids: CASSLARTEANYGYTF. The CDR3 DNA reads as TGTGCCAGCAGCTTAGCCAGGACAGAAGCTAACTATGGCTACACCTTC. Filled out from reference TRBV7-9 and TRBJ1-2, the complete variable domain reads DTGVSQNPRHKITKRGQNVTFRCDPISEHNRLYWYRQTLGQGPEFLTYFQNEAQLEKSRLLSDRFSAERPKGSFSTLEIQRTEQGDSAMYLCASSLARTEANYGYTFGSGTRLTVV.

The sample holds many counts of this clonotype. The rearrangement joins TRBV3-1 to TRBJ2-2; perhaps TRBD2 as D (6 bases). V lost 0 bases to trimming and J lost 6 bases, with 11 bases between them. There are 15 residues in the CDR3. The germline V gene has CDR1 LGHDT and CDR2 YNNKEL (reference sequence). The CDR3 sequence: CASSQEALAPGELFF. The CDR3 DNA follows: TGTGCCAGCAGCCAAGAGGCACTAGCCCCCGGGGAGCTGTTTTTT.

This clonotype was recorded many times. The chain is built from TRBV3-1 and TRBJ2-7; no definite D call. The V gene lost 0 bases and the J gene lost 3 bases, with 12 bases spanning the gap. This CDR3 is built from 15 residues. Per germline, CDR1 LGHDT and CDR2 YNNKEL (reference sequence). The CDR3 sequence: CASSQDRSAGYEQYF. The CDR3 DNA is TGTGCCAGCAGCCAAGACCGGAGTGCTGGCTACGAGCAGTACTTC.

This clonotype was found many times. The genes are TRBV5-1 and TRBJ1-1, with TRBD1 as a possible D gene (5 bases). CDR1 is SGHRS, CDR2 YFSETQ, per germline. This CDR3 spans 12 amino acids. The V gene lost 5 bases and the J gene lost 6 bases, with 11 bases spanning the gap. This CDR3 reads CASSLGDAEAFF. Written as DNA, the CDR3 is TGCGCCAGCAGTTTAGGGGACGCTGAAGCTTTCTTT.

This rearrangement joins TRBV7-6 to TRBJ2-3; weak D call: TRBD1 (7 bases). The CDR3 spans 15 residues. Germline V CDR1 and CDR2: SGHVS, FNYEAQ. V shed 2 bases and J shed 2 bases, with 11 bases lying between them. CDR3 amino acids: CASSLRGTDTDTQYF. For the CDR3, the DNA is TGTGCCAGCAGCTTACGCGGGACAGACACAGATACGCAGTATTTT. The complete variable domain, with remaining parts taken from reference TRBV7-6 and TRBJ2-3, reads GAGVSQSPRYKVTKRGQDVALRCDPISGHVSLYWYRQALGQGPEFLTYFNYEAQQDKSGLPNDRFSAERPEGSISTLTIQRTEQRDSAMYRCASSLRGTDTDTQYFGPGTRLTVL.

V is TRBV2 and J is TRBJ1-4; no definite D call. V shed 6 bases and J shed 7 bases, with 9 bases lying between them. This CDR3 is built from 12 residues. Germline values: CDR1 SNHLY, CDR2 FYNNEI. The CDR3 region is CASSVISEKLFF. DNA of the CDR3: TGTGCCAGCAGCGTCATTAGTGAAAAACTGTTTTTT.

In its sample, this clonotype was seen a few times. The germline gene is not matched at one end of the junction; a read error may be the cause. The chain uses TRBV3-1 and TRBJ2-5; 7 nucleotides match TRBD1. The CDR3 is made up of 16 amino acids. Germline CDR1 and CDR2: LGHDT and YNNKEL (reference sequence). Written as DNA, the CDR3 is TGTGCCAGCACCCAAACTGGGACAGAGAAGCAAGAGACCCAGTACTTC. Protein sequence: CASTQTGTEKQETQYF.

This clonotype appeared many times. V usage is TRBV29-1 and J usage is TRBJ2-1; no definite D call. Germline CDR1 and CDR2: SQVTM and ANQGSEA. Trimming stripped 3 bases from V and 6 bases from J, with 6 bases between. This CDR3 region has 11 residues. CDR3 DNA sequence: TGCAGCGTTGAGGAGTTCAATGAGCAGTTCTTC. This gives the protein CSVEEFNEQFF.

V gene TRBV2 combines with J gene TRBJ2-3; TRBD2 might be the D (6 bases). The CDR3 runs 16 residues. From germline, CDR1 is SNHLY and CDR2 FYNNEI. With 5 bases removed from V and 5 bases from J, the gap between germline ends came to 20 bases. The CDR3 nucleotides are TGTGCCAGCAGTCGCGGCGGGAACAAAGCTCGAGATACGCAGTATTTT. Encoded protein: CASSRGGNKARDTQYF.

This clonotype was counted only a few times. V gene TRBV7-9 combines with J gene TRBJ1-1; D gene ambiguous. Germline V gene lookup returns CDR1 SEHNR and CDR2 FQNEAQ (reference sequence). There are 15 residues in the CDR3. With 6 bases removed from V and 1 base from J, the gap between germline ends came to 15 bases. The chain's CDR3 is CASSQNEAANTEAFF. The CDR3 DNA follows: TGTGCCAGCAGTCAAAACGAGGCGGCGAACACTGAAGCTTTCTTT.

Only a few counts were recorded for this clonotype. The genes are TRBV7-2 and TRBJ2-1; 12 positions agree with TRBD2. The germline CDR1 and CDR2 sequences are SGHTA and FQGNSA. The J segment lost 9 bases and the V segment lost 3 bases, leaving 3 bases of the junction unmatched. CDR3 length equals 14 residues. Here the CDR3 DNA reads TGTGCCAGCAGCTTTCTAGCGGGAGGGGGTGAGCAGTTCTTC. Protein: CASSFLAGGGEQFF.

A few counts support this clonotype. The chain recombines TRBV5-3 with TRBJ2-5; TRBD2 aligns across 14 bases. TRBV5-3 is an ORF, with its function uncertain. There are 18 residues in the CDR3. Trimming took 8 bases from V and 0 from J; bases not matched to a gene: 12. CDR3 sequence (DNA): TGTGCCAGCAGCCCGGGGACTAGCGGGGGTTTGTACCAAGAGACCCAGTACTTC. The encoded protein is CASSPGTSGGLYQETQYF.

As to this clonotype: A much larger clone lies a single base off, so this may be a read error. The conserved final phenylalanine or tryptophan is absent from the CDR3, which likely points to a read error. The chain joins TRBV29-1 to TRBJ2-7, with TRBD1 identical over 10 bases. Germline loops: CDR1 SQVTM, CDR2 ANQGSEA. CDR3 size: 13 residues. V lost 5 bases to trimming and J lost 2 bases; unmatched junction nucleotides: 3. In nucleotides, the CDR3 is TGCAGCGTTAGGGGACAGGGGCCCTACGAGCAGTACCTC. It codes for CSVRGQGPYEQYL.

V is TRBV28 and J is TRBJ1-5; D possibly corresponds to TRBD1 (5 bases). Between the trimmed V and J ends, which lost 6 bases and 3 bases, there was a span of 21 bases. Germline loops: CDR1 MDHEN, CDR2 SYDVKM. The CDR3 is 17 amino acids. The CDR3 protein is CASRPSGVFISNQPQHF. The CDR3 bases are TGTGCCAGCAGACCCTCGGGGGTATTTATTTCCAATCAGCCCCAGCATTTT. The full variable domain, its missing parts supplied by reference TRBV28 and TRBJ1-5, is DVKVTQSSRYLVKRTGEKVFLECVQDMDHENMFWYRQDPGLGLRLIYFSYDVKMKEKGDIPEGYSVSREKKERFSLILESASTNQTSMYLCASRPSGVFISNQPQHFGDGTRLSIL.

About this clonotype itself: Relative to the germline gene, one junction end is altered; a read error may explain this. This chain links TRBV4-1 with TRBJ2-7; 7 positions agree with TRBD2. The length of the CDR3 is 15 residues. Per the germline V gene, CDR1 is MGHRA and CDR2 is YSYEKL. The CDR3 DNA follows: TGCGCCAGCCGCCCGGGAGGCCCCAGTGGTTACGCGCAGTACTTC. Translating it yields CASRPGGPSGYAQYF.

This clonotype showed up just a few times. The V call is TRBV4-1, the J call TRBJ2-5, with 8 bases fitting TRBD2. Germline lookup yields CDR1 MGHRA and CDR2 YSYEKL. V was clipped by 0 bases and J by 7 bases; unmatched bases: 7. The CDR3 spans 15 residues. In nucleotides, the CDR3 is TGCGCCAGCAGCCAAGATCGGACTAGCTTCGTGACCCAGTACTTC. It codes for CASSQDRTSFVTQYF.